The entry below describes one T cell receptor (beta chain). Its antigen remains unidentified. The record has no base qualities; no much larger clone is one base away. The entry originates in a study of graft-versus-host responses after intestinal transplantation (dated by TCRdb to the early 2020s). A note on the overall study: The transplants that recipients got were multivisceral, liver-intestinal, or isolated intestinal. Every recipient was given anti-thymocyte globulin induction, then maintenance tacrolimus and steroids for roughly 3 years. After intestinal transplantation, graft-versus-host and host-versus-graft alloreactive T cell clones in the graft, circulation and bone marrow were tracked using bulk TCR-beta CDR3 sequencing. Alloreactive clones were identified by sequencing pre-transplant mixed lymphocyte reaction products and comparing these products with unstimulated pre-transplant donor and recipient T cells. Of the roughly 25 intestinal transplant recipients enrolled in the cohort, one of whom was a retransplant, a few patients without pretransplant specimens were excluded. Donor T cell macrochimerism was defined as a peak of at least 4% donor T cells among recipient peripheral blood mononuclear cells. Samples from a few later patients were sequenced in-house on an Illumina MiSeq with MiXCR processing rather than by the commercial service. Results the study describes overall, beyond this receptor: The conclusions were limited by the relatively low number and heterogeneity of the intestinal transplant patients. In patients with donor T cell macrochimerism, the allografts had high GvH to HvG T cell clonal ratios. GvH clones were detected in recipient bone marrow, and some of these GvH clones were observed earlier in ileal mucosa or blood, consistent with an intestinal mucosal origin. Peak levels of circulating GvH clones were associated with declines in HvG clones early after transplant.

The sample's time point label, in plain terms: cells obtained before transplantation from donor or recipient. CD3+CD4+ and CD3+CD8+ populations were FACS-sorted from unstimulated pre-transplant donor and recipient cells taken from spleen or lymph nodes. Reading from cysteine to phenylalanine, the CDR3 counts 17 amino acids. Only CDR3 DNA remains: 51 bases, in frame from the first base. Relative to germline, V is missing 6 bases and J is missing 3 bases, with 10 bases of the junction outside any gene match. CDR1 WNHNN and CDR2 SYGVQD were looked up in the germline V gene (reference sequence). Libraries were prepared through the immunoSEQ multiplex PCR assay. For most patients, genomic DNA was isolated using the Qiagen DNeasy Blood and Tissue Kit and was shipped frozen to Adaptive Biotechnologies for TCR sequencing. Adaptive Biotechnologies carried out high-throughput TCR-beta CDR3 sequencing of genomic DNA for most patients. In the authors' own workflow: Adaptive's ImmunoSEQ software was the source of the TCR sequencing data for about 20 patients, while three other patients were processed with MiXCR and VDJtools. To correct CD4 versus CD8 sorting errors, sequences present in both subsets at a frequency ratio below 5:1 were removed. CDR3 nucleotide sequences shared between donor and recipient were removed because the origin of such sequences could not be assigned. To count as alloreactive, a clone needed at least 2-fold expansion over unstimulated cells and a minimum CFSE-low frequency of 0.002% (template counts) or 0.001% (read counts). Clones were considered mappable if detected in sequenced pre-transplant spleen, lymph node, or MLR CFSE-low populations of the donor or recipient. Cumulative frequency of alloreactive clones was calculated as a percentage of all sequences weighted by copy number. TCRdb mirrors the immuneACCESS table, restricted to in-frame sequences. Some clones are absent from its copies; in checked studies, under half trace to an unresolved V gene, and the reason for the others is unknown. V, J and clone size were drawn from that table, and D and trimming were deduced from the DNA. The sample yields about 130,000 clones; about nine tenths were counted once. About 0.18% of the sample lies in the top ten.

The receptor's source is a human donor who received an intestinal transplant. The chain is made from TRBV10-1 and TRBJ2-1; 11 bases in the middle match TRBD2. The starting material was unstimulated CD4+ T cells sorted from spleen or lymph node cells, obtained before intestinal transplant. For the CDR3, the sequence is CASSHGLAGPGYNEQFF. In nucleotides, the sequence is TGCGCCAGCAGCCACGGACTAGCGGGCCCCGGCTACAATGAGCAGTTCTTC.